This TCR beta chain was sequenced for a study of T cell responses to AZD1222 COVID-19 vaccine. Looked up from germline, CDR1 is SEHNR and CDR2 is FQNEAQ (reference sequence). V lost 8 bases and J lost 4; bases outside the gene matches: 23. This CDR3 region has 19 residues. This table comes from immunoSEQ multiplex PCR, and its TCRdb copy is limited to in-frame clones, with some not included. Among 100,000 to 150,000 clones listed, approximately 91% were seen once. Study results and caveats: Females outnumbered males among donors, who were mostly white British; clonal diversity was possibly underestimated.

On this clone: Antigen unknown.

The V and J genes are TRBV7-9 and TRBJ1-2; 9 bases align to TRBD1. Material: peripheral blood, obtained 28 days after the second AZD1222 dose. This TCR was sampled from an adult who received the AZD1222 COVID-19 vaccine. The CDR3 is CASFSISSTGTGRPYGYTF. Written as DNA, the CDR3 is TGTGCCAGCTTTTCAATTTCATCAACCGGGACAGGGAGGCCCTATGGCTACACCTTC.